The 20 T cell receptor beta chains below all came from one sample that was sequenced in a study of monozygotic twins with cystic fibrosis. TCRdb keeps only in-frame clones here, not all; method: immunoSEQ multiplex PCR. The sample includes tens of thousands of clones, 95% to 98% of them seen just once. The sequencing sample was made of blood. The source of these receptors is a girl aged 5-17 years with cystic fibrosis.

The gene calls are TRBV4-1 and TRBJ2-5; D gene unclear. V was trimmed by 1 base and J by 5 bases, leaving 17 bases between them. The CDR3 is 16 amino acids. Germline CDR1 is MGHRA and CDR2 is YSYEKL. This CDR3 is CASSQGEVAVRETQYF. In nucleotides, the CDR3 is TGCGCCAGCAGCCAAGGGGAAGTGGCTGTTCGTGAGACCCAGTACTTC.

The CDR3 protein is CASSSSTGDGTEAFF. The CDR3 DNA is TGCGCCAGCAGCTCGTCGACAGGGGATGGCACTGAAGCTTTCTTT. V usage is TRBV5-1 and J usage is TRBJ1-1, with 8 bases aligning to TRBD1. The CDR3 consists of 15 residues. From germline, CDR1 is SGHRS and CDR2 YFSETQ. V lost 3 bases and J lost 4; bases outside the gene matches: 8.

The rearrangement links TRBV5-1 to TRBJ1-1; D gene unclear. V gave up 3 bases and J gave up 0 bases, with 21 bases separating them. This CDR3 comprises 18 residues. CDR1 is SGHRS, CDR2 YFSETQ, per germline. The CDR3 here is CASSSRSPTESMNTEAFF. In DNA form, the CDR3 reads TGCGCCAGCAGCTCCCGAAGCCCTACAGAGTCTATGAACACTGAAGCTTTCTTT.

The CDR3 here is CASSLVSGVSTYEQYF. CDR3 bases: TGCGCCAGCAGCTTGGTGTCGGGGGTGTCTACCTACGAGCAGTACTTC. J is TRBJ2-7 and V is TRBV5-1; perhaps TRBD2 as D (6 bases). CDR3 size: 16 residues. The V gene lost 0 bases and the J gene lost 2 bases, with 15 bases spanning the gap. In germline, CDR1 is SGHRS, CDR2 YFSETQ.

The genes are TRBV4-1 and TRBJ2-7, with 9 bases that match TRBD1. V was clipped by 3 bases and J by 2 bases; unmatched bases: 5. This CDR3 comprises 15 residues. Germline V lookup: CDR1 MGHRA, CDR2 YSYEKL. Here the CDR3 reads CASSQEGQGPYEQYF. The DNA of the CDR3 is TGCGCCAGCAGCCAGGAGGGACAGGGTCCCTACGAGCAGTACTTC.

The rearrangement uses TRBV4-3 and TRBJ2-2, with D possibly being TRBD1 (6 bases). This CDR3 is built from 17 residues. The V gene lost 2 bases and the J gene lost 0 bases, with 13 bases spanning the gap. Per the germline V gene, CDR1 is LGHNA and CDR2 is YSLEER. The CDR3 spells CASSQKVWTANTGELFF. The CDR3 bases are TGCGCCAGCAGCCAAAAAGTTTGGACAGCGAACACCGGGGAGCTGTTTTTT.

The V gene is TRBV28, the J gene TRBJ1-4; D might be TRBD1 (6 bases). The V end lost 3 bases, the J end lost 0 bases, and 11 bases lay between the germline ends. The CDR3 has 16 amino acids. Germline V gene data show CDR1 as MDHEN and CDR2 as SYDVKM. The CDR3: CASSFAGAATNEKLFF. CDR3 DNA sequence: TGTGCCAGCAGTTTTGCGGGGGCTGCAACTAATGAAAAACTGTTTTTT.

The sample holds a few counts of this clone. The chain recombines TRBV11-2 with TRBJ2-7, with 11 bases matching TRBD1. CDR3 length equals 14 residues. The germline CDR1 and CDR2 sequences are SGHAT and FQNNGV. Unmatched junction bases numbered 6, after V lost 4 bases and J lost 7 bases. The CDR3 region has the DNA TGTGCCAGCAGCTCCGGACAGGGGGCGGGGGAGCAGTACGTC. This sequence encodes CASSSGQGAGEQYV.

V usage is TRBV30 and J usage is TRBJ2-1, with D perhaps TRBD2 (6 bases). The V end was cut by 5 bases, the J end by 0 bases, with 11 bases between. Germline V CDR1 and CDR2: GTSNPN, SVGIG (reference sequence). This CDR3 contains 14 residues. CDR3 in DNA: TGTGCCTGGTCGGTAGCGGCCTCCTACAATGAGCAGTTCTTC. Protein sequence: CAWSVAASYNEQFF.

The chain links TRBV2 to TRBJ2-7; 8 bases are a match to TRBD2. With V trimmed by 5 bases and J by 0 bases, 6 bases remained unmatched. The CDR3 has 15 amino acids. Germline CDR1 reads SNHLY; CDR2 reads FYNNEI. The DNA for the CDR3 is TGTGCCAGCAGTAGACTAGCGCTTAGCTCCTACGAGCAGTACGTC. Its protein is CASSRLALSSYEQYV.

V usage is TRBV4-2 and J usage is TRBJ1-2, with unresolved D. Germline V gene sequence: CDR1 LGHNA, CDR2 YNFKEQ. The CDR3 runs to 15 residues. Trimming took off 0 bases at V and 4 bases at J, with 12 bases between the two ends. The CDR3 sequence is CASSQEVGRTYGYTF. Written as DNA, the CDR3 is TGTGCCAGCAGCCAAGAGGTCGGCAGAACCTATGGCTACACCTTC.

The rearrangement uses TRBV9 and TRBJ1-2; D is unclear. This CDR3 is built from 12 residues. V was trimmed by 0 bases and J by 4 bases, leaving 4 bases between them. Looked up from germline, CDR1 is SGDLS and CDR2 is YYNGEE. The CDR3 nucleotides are TGTGCCAGCAGCGTAGCTGGCTATGGCTACACCTTC. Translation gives CASSVAGYGYTF.

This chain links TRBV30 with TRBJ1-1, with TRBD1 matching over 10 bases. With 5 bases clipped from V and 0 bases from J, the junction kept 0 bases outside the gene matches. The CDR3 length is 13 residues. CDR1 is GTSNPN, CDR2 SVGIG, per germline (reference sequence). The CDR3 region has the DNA TGTGCCTGGGGGACAGGGGTGAACACTGAAGCTTTCTTT. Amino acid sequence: CAWGTGVNTEAFF.

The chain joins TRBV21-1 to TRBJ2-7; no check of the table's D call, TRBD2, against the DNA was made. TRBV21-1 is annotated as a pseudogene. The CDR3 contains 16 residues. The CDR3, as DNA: TGTGCCAGCAGCAAAAACTTCCCCGCTCCCTCTTACGAGCAGTACTTC. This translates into CASSKNFPAPSYEQYF.

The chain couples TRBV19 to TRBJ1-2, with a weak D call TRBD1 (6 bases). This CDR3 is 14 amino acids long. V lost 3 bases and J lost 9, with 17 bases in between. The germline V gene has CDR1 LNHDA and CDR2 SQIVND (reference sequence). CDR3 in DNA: TGTGCCAGTAGTATGACCTACACGGACAGTAGCTACACCTTC. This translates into CASSMTYTDSSYTF.

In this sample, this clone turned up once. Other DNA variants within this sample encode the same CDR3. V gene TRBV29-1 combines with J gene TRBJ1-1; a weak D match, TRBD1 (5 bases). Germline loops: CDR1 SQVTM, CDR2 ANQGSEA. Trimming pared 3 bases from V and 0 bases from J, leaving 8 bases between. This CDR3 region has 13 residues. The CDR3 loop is CSVEGRMNTEAFF. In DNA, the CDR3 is TGCAGCGTTGAGGGACGGATGAACACTGAAGCTTTCTTT. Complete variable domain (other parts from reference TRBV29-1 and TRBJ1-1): SAVISQKPSRDICQRGTSLTIQCQVDSQVTMMFWYRQQPGQSLTLIATANQGSEATYESGFVIDKFPISRPNLTFSTLTVSNMSPEDSSIYLCSVEGRMNTEAFFGQGTRLTVV.

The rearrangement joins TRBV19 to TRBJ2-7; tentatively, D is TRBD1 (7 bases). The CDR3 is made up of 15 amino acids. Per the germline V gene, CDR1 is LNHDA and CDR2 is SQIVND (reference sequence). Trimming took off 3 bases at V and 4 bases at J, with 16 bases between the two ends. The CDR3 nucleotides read TGTGCCAGTAGTATTTCCTTCAGGGGGACTTACGAGCAGTACTTC. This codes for CASSISFRGTYEQYF.

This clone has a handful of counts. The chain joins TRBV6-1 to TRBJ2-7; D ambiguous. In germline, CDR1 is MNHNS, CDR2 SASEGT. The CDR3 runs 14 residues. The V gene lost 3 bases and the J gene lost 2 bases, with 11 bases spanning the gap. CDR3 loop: CASSDSLPPYEQYV. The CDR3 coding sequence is TGTGCCAGCAGTGACTCCCTTCCTCCCTACGAGCAGTACGTC.

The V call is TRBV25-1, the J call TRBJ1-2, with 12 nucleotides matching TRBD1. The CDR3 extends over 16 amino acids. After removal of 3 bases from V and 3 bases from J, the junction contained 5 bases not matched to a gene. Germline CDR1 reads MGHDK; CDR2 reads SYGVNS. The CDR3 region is CASSDGTGGEYYGYTF. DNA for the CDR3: TGTGCCAGCAGTGATGGGACAGGGGGCGAGTACTATGGCTACACCTTC.

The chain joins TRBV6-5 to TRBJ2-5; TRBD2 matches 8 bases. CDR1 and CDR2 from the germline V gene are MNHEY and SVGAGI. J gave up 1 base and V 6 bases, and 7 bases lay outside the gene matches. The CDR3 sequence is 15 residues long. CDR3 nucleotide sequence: TGTGCCAGCAGACCCATGGGGACTAGCCAAGAGACCCAGTACTTC. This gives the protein CASRPMGTSQETQYF.